A selection of T cell receptor beta chains follows, all from one sample in a study of identical twins. MiXCR was run by TCRdb on the 5' RACE reads, yielding one entry per CDR3 protein. The sample shows approximately 530,000 distinct CDR3 sequences, 20% to 25% of them seen only once. A further study also used this sample, focusing on yellow fever vaccine responses in identical twins.

What was sequenced was CD4+ T cells sorted from blood. The receptors were gathered from a woman aged 18-29 years in good health. Both conserved end residues are part of each CDR3. A D gene is named only where the DNA matches it firmly. Part of the rows lack a size; the others show once, few, many or a class for expanded clones.

CDR3 length	V gene	clone size	D gene	J gene	CDR3 DNA	CDR3 protein
14	TRBV7-3	NA	NA	TRBJ2-3	TGTGCCAGCAGCCCTTGGGGTGTCCGAGATACGCAGTATTTT	CASSPWGVRDTQYF
13	TRBV12-3/TRBV12-4	NA	NA	TRBJ2-7	TGTGCCGGCAGTTTATATGGGGGGTACGAGCAGTACTTC	CAGSLYGGYEQYF
12	TRBV7-8	few	NA	TRBJ2-3	TGTGCCAGCAGCTGGGGGGGGGGCATGCAGTATTTT	CASSWGGGMQYF
14	TRBV29-1	NA	NA	TRBJ2-2	TGCAGCGTGACGGCAGGGTTTAACACCGGGGAGCTGTTTTTT	CSVTAGFNTGELFF
15	TRBV20-1	NA	TRBD2	TRBJ2-1	TGCAGTGCTAGACCTCTAGCGGGGGGTTACAATGAGCAGTTCTTC	CSARPLAGGYNEQFF
17	TRBV28	few	TRBD1	TRBJ2-6	TGTGCCAGCAGTGCCTCGGGACAGGGGACCGGGGCCAACGTCCTGACTTTC	CASSASGQGTGANVLTF
16	TRBV24-1	once	NA	TRBJ2-1	TGTGCCACCAGTTACTTGATCCGGAGCTCCTACAATGAGCAGTTCTTC	CATSYLIRSSYNEQFF
15	TRBV5-3	NA	NA	TRBJ2-7	TGTGCCAGAATATTAGGGCCAGTGGGCTCCTACGAGCAGTACTTC	CARILGPVGSYEQYF
15	TRBV7-2	few	TRBD2	TRBJ2-5	TGTGCCAGCAGCTTCGGGACTAGCGGGAGGATTACCCAGTACTTC	CASSFGTSGRITQYF
13	TRBV7-9	NA	NA	TRBJ2-7	TGTGCCAGCAGCTCCGGGGCCCTCTACGAGCAGTACTTC	CASSSGALYEQYF
14	TRBV28	many	NA	TRBJ1-2	TGTGCCAGCAGCAGTCCCGAGTACAACGGGGGCTACACCTTC	CASSSPEYNGGYTF
17	TRBV12-3/TRBV12-4	NA	NA	TRBJ1-5	TGTGCCAGCAGTTTTTCGGTCTCCCATCCCACCATTCAGCCCCAGCATTTT	CASSFSVSHPTIQPQHF
12	TRBV20-1	NA	NA	TRBJ2-2	TGCAGTGCTCCTGACGTGACCGGGGAGCTGTTTTTT	CSAPDVTGELFF